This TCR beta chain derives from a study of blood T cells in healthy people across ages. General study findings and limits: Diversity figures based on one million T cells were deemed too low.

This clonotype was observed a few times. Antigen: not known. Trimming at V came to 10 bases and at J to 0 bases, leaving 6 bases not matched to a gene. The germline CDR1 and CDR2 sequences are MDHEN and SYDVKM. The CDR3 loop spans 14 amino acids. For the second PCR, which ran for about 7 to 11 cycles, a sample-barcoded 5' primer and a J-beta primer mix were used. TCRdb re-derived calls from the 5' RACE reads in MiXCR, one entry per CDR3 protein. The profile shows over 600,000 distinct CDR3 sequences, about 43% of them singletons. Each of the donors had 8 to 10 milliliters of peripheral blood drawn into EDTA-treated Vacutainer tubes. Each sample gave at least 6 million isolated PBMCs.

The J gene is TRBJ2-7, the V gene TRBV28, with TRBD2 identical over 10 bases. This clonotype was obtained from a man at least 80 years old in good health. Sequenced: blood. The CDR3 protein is CATSSGGVSYEQYF. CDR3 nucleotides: TGTGCCACCTCCAGCGGGGGGGTCTCCTACGAGCAGTACTTC.